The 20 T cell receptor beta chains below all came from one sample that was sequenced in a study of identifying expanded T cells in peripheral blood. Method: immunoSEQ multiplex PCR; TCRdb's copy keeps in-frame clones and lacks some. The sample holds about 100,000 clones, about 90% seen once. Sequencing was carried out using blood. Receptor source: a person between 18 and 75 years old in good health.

The CDR3 nucleotides are TGTGCCTGGAGTGTACTAGGGACGGGAAACACCATATATTTT. Its protein product is CAWSVLGTGNTIYF. The chain employs TRBV30 and TRBJ1-3, with D possibly matching TRBD1 (5 bases). This CDR3 comprises 14 residues. V was trimmed by 0 bases and J by 4 bases, leaving 10 bases between them. Germline V gives CDR1 GTSNPN, CDR2 SVGIG (reference sequence).

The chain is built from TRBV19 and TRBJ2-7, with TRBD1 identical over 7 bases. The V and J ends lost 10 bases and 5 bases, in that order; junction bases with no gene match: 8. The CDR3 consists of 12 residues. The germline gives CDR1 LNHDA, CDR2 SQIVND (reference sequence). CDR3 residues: CAISDRAHEQYF. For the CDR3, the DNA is TGTGCCATCAGCGACAGGGCGCACGAGCAGTACTTC.

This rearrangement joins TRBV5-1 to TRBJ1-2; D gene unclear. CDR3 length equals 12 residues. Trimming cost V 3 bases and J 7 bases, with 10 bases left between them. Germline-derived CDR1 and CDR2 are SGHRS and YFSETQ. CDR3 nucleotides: TGCGCCAGCAGCTCGGACTCCTTTGGCTACACCTTC. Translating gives CASSSDSFGYTF.

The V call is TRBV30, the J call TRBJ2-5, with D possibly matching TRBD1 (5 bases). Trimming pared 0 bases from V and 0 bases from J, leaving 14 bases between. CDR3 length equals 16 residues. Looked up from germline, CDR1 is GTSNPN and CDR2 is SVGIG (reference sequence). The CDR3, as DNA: TGTGCCTGGAGTGTAAGGTACAGGCCGTACCAAGAGACCCAGTACTTC. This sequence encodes CAWSVRYRPYQETQYF. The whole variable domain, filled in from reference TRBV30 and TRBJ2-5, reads SQTIHQWPATLVQPVGSPLSLECTVEGTSNPNLYWYRQAAGRGLQLLFYSVGIGQISSEVPQNLSASRPQDRQFILSSKKLLLSDSGFYLCAWSVRYRPYQETQYFGPGTRLLVL.

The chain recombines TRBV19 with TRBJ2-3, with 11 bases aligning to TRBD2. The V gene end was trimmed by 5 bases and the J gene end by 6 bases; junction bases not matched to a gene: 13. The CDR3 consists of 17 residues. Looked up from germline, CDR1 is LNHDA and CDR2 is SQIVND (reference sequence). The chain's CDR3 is CASSPYGLAGGLDTQYF. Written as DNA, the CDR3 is TGTGCCAGTAGTCCCTACGGGCTAGCGGGGGGTTTGGATACGCAGTATTTT.

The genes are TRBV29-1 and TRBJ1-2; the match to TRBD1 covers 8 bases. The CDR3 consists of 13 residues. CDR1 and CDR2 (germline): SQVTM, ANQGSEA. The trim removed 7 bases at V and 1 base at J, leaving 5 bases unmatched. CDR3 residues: CSAPDRDNYGYTF. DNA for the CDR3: TGCAGCGCCCCGGACAGGGATAACTATGGCTACACCTTC.

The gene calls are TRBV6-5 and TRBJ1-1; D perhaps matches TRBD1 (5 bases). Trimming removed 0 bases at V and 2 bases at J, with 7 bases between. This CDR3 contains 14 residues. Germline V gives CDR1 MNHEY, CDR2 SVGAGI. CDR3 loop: CASSYSGRNTEAFF. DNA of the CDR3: TGTGCCAGCAGTTACTCGGGACGAAACACTGAAGCTTTCTTT.

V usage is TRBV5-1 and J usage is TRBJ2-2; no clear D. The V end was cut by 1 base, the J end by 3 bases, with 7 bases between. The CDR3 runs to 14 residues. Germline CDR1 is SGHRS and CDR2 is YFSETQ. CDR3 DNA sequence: TGCGCCAGCAGCTTGTTCACATACACCGGGGAGCTGTTTTTT. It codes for CASSLFTYTGELFF.

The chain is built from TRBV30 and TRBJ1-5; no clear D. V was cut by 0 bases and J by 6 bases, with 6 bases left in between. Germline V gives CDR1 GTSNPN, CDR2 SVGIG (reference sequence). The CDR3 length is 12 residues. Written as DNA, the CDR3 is TGTGCCTGGAGTGTGGGTTTTCAGCCCCAGCATTTT. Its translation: CAWSVGFQPQHF.

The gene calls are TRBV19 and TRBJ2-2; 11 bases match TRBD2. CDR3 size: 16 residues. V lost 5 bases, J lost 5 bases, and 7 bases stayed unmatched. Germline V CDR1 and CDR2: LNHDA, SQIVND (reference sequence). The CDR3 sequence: CASSLLAGDITGELFF. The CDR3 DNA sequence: TGTGCCAGTAGTCTACTAGCGGGAGATATTACCGGGGAGCTGTTTTTT.

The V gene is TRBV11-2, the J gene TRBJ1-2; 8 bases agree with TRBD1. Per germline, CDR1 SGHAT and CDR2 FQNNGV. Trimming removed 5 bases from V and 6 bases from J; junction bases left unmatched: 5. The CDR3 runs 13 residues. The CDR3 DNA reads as TGTGCCAGCAGCCAAATACAGGGGGATGGCTACACCTTC. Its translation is CASSQIQGDGYTF. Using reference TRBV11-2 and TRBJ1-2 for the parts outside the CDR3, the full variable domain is EAGVAQSPRYKIIEKRQSVAFWCNPISGHATLYWYQQILGQGPKLLIQFQNNGVVDDSQLPKDRFSAERLKGVDSTLKIQPAKLEDSAVYLCASSQIQGDGYTFGSGTRLTVV.

The CDR3 reads CASSSRGSRAYEQYF. The CDR3 nucleotides read TGTGCCAGCAGCTCCCGGGGCAGTCGTGCCTACGAGCAGTACTTC. The chain links TRBV7-9 to TRBJ2-5; D might be TRBD1 or TRBD2, each matching 5 bases. The J call could be wrong; TRBJ2-7 is a better fit for the DNA end. The CDR3 runs 15 residues. Germline loops: CDR1 SEHNR, CDR2 FQNEAQ (reference sequence).

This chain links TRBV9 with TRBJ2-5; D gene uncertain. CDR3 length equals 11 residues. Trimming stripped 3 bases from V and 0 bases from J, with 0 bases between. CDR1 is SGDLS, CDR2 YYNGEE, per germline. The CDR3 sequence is CASSDQETQYF. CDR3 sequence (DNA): TGTGCCAGCAGCGACCAAGAGACCCAGTACTTC.

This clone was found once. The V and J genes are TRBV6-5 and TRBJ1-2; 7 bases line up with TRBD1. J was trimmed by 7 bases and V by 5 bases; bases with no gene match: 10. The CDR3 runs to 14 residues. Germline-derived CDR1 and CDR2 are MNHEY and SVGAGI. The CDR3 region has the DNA TGTGCCAGCAGTCGGGGTGGGGCAGGGGGTGGCTACACCTTC. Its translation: CASSRGGAGGGYTF.

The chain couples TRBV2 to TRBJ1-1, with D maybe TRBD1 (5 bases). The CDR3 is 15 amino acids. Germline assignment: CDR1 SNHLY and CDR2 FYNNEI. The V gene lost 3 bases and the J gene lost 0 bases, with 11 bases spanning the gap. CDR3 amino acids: CASSDRDGLNTEAFF. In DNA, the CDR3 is TGTGCCAGCAGTGACCGGGACGGACTGAACACTGAAGCTTTCTTT.

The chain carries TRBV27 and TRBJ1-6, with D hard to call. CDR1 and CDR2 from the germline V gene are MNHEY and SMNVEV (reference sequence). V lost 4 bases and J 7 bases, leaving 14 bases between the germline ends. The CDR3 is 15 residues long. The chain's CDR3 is CASSSLDGTNSPLHF. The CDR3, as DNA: TGTGCCAGCAGTTCGTTGGACGGAACAAATTCACCCCTCCACTTT.

The CDR3: CASSLQFGAGELFF. The CDR3 DNA follows: TGTGCCAGCAGCCTCCAGTTTGGGGCCGGGGAGCTGTTTTTT. This chain connects TRBV14 to TRBJ2-2; D is unresolved. Per the germline V gene, CDR1 is SGHDN and CDR2 is FVKESK. CDR3 length equals 14 residues. V lost 4 bases and J lost 6, with 12 bases in between. The full variable domain, completed using reference TRBV14 and TRBJ2-2, is EAGVTQFPSHSVIEKGQTVTLRCDPISGHDNLYWYRRVMGKEIKFLLHFVKESKQDESGMPNNRFLAERTGGTYSTLKVQPAELEDSGVYFCASSLQFGAGELFFGEGSRLTVL.

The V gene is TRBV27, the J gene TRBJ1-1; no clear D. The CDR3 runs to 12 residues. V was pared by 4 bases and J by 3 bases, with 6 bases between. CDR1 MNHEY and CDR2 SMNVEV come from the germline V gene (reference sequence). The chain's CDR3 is CASSSGDTEAFF. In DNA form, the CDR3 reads TGTGCCAGCAGTTCGGGCGACACTGAAGCTTTCTTT.

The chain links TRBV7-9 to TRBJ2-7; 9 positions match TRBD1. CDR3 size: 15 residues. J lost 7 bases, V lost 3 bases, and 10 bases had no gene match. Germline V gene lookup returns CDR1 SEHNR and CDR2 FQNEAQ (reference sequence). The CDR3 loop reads CASSFVPGQGMEQYF. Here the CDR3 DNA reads TGTGCCAGCAGCTTTGTACCGGGACAGGGTATGGAGCAGTACTTC.

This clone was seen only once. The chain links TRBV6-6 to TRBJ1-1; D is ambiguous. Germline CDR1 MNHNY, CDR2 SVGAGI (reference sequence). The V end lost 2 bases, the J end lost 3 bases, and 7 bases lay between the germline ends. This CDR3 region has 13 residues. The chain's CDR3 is CASSYDRDTEAFF. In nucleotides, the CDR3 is TGTGCCAGCAGTTACGATCGTGACACTGAAGCTTTCTTT.